The sample holds many counts of the clone carrying this TCR beta chain. Antigen unknown. This record belongs to a study of breast tumors, draining lymph nodes, adjacent tissues. Study-level points and caveats: Tumor T cell lymph node origin was a supported hypothesis, not proven. Compared with lymph nodes, tumors were less diverse; compared with nontumor tissue, more. Luminal-like breast cancer showed significantly greater tumor-nontumor repertoire similarity than basal-like breast cancer did. Findings are consistent with lymph node origin and intratumoral expansion of most tumor T cells.

CDR1 SGHRS and CDR2 YFSETQ come from the germline V gene. The CDR3 contains 15 residues. The ends were cut back, 2 bases at V and 8 bases at J, with 17 bases in the middle. TCRdb re-called the multiplex PCR reads through MiXCR, storing one row per CDR3 protein. This table has fewer than 200,000 distinct CDR3 sequences, around 35% appearing once. Breast cancer patients provided tissue from their axillary draining lymph nodes. The sequence was collected from a female donor with breast cancer. Some clones in this sample may be carry-over from other donors' samples. Sequencing was performed on axillary lymph node tissue. The rearrangement joins TRBV5-1 to TRBJ1-3, with D uncertain. The CDR3 loop is CASSFGPSVGDTIYF. CDR3 nucleotide sequence: TGCGCCAGCAGCTTTGGGCCGAGTGTCGGGGACACCATATATTTT.